This T cell receptor (beta chain) was captured by sequencing in a study of T-cell reconstitution after alpha-beta-depleted transplantation in children. Judged by abundance, this clonotype is large (0.1 to 1%). The antigen remains undetermined. The study's findings and limits: T cells produced anew were the main source of T-cell counts and diversity one year after transplant. At around two months after transplant, the alpha-beta T cells were reportedly derived from several hundred expanded clones that came from non-depleted graft cells. TCRbeta diversity was high at day 60 in some patients (a result of surviving recipient T cells and thymic progenitors).

The trim removed 4 bases at V and 5 bases at J, leaving 8 bases unmatched. The CDR3 contains 15 residues. Researchers prepared the TCRbeta library using unique molecular identifiers, the study reports. TCRdb reprocessed the PCR reads with MiXCR, giving one entry per CDR3 protein. Of under 6,000 distinct CDR3 sequences in the sample, around 7.3% were seen once. The TCR sequence derives from a boy less than two years old who had a stem cell transplant for SCID, so the T cells may come from the graft donor. This chain links TRBV12-3 or TRBV12-4 with TRBJ2-1; 7 nucleotides match TRBD2. The source material was PBMCs, mostly from graft donor cells, sampled 60 days after TCRalphabeta/CD19-depleted stem cell transplant. The CDR3 region is CASSYFSGPHNEQFF. In nucleotides, the CDR3 is TGTGCCAGCAGTTACTTTAGCGGGCCCCACAATGAGCAGTTCTTC.